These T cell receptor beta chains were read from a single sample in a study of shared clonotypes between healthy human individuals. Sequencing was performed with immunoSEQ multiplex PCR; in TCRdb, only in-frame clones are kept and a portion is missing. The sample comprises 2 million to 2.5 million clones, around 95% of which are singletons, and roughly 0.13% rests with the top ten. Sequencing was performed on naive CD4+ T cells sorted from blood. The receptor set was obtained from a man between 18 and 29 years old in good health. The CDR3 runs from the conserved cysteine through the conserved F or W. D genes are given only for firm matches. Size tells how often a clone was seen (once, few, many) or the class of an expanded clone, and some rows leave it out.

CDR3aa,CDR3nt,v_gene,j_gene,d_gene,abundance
CAISESKRVNEKLFF,TGTGCCATCAGTGAGTCGAAGCGGGTAAATGAAAAACTGTTTTTT,TRBV10-3,TRBJ1-4,NA,NA
CASSQERGTGDTNEQFF,TGCGCCAGCAGCCAAGAACGAGGGACAGGGGACACCAATGAGCAGTTCTTC,TRBV4-3,TRBJ2-1,TRBD1,NA
CASSVGPTSGGVDTQYF,TGTGCCAGCAGCGTAGGACCCACTAGCGGGGGGGTTGATACGCAGTATTTT,TRBV9,TRBJ2-3,TRBD2,NA
CASSKAEGAVGYTF,TGTGCCAGCAGCAAAGCAGAGGGGGCAGTTGGCTACACCTTC,TRBV21-1,TRBJ1-2,NA,NA
CASAKTQVMATEAFF,TGTGCCAGCGCGAAGACTCAGGTGATGGCCACTGAAGCTTTCTTT,TRBV14,TRBJ1-1,NA,NA
CAIRCSVEPWAQETQYF,TGTGCCATCAGGTGTAGCGTGGAACCCTGGGCCCAAGAGACCCAGTACTTC,TRBV10-3,TRBJ2-5,NA,NA
CASSLVSADGNEQFF,TGTGCCAGCAGCTTGGTTAGCGCCGATGGGAATGAGCAGTTCTTC,TRBV5-4,TRBJ2-1,NA,NA
CASSRTGALTDTQYF,TGTGCCAGCAGCCGTACAGGGGCTCTGACAGATACGCAGTATTTT,TRBV7-9,TRBJ2-3,TRBD1,NA
CASSELNYEQYF,TGCGCCAGCAGCGAACTAAACTACGAGCAGTACTTC,TRBV10-1,TRBJ2-7,NA,NA
CASSLGLAGGVTGELFF,TGCGCCAGCAGCCTGGGACTAGCGGGAGGTGTTACCGGGGAGCTGTTTTTT,TRBV4-1,TRBJ2-2,TRBD2,NA
CASSPLDSYNSPLHF,TGTGCCAGCTCACCACTGGACAGTTATAATTCACCCCTCCACTTT,TRBV18,TRBJ1-6,NA,NA
CASSRSTGASYEQYF,TGTGCCAGCAGCAGATCGACAGGGGCTTCCTACGAGCAGTACTTC,TRBV7-2,TRBJ2-7,TRBD1,NA
CASGLVLGTSGSHEQYF,TGTGCTAGTGGTTTGGTATTGGGGACTAGCGGGAGTCACGAGCAGTACTTC,TRBV12-5,TRBJ2-7,TRBD2,NA
CASSDLQKANYGYTF,TGTGCCAGCAGTGACTTACAGAAAGCTAACTATGGCTACACCTTC,TRBV6-1,TRBJ1-2,NA,NA
CASSLGKGNYEQYF,TGTGCCAGCAGCTTAGGCAAGGGGAACTACGAGCAGTACTTC,TRBV13,TRBJ2-7,NA,NA
CASSLLTGARNQPQHF,TGTGCCAGCAGTTTATTGACAGGGGCGAGGAATCAGCCCCAGCATTTT,TRBV28,TRBJ1-5,TRBD1,few
CASSSQRPSTDTQYF,TGCGCCAGCAGCTCTCAGCGGCCTAGCACAGATACGCAGTATTTT,TRBV5-1,TRBJ2-3,NA,NA
CASSREGGEQFF,TGTGCCAGCAGTAGGGAGGGAGGTGAGCAGTTCTTC,TRBV6-4,TRBJ2-1,TRBD2,NA
CASTPSTVTERHEQYF,TGTGCCAGCACCCCAAGTACAGTCACAGAACGCCACGAGCAGTACTTC,TRBV11-3,TRBJ2-7,NA,NA
CASSPAVRRGGETQYF,TGTGCCAGCAGCCCCGCCGTGCGCAGGGGGGGAGAGACCCAGTACTTC,TRBV7-2,TRBJ2-5,NA,once
CASSLALGKNTGELFF,TGCGCCAGCAGCTTGGCGCTGGGGAAGAACACCGGGGAGCTGTTTTTT,TRBV5-1,TRBJ2-2,NA,NA
CAWSLGQNTEAFF,TGTGCCTGGAGTTTAGGGCAGAACACTGAAGCTTTCTTT,TRBV30,TRBJ1-1,NA,NA
CASSLGGVGNQPQHF,TGTGCCAGCAGCTTAGGGGGGGTTGGCAATCAGCCCCAGCATTTT,TRBV7-8,TRBJ1-5,NA,once
CASSFVGAANEKLFF,TGTGCCAGCAGCTTCGTAGGGGCTGCTAATGAAAAACTGTTTTTT,TRBV5-6,TRBJ1-4,NA,NA
CASSKTGGNTEAFF,TGTGCCAGCAGTAAAACAGGGGGCAACACTGAAGCTTTCTTT,TRBV2,TRBJ1-1,TRBD1,NA
CASSFSEQYF,TGTGCCAGCAGCTTCAGCGAGCAGTACTTC,TRBV7-3,TRBJ2-7,NA,NA
CASRRLGQGNEKLFF,TGTGCCAGCAGGCGTTTAGGACAGGGTAATGAAAAACTGTTTTTT,TRBV28,TRBJ1-4,TRBD1,once
CAISERAGWDNSPLHF,TGTGCCATCAGTGAGCGGGCAGGGTGGGATAATTCACCCCTCCACTTT,TRBV10-3,TRBJ1-6,NA,NA
CAARPWQAYGYTF,TGTGCCGCCAGACCCTGGCAGGCCTATGGCTACACCTTC,TRBV30,TRBJ1-2,NA,NA
CASRRTGLPREQYF,TGTGCCAGCAGAAGGACGGGCCTACCTCGAGAGCAGTACTTC,TRBV2,TRBJ2-7,NA,NA
CASREIGLDHEQFF,TGTGCCAGTAGGGAGATTGGACTAGATCATGAGCAGTTCTTC,TRBV19,TRBJ2-1,TRBD2,NA
CALGNSYTGELFF,TGTGCTTTGGGGAATTCGTACACCGGGGAGCTGTTTTTT,TRBV11-2,TRBJ2-2,NA,NA
CATSRDGAGGDGYTF,TGTGCCACCAGCAGAGATGGGGCGGGGGGCGATGGCTACACCTTC,TRBV15,TRBJ1-2,NA,NA
CAISELAGGRNTDTQYF,TGTGCCATCAGTGAACTAGCGGGAGGGCGAAACACAGATACGCAGTATTTT,TRBV10-3,TRBJ2-3,TRBD2,once
CASSLGGRAYEQYF,TGCGCCAGCAGCTTGGGAGGCCGGGCCTACGAGCAGTACTTC,TRBV5-1,TRBJ2-7,NA,NA
CASSQEGVSSETQYF,TGCGCCAGCAGCCAAGAGGGGGTGAGCTCCGAGACCCAGTACTTC,TRBV4-1,TRBJ2-5,NA,NA
CASSVVGTSAYNEQFF,TGTGCCAGCAGCGTAGTGGGGACTAGCGCCTACAATGAGCAGTTCTTC,TRBV9,TRBJ2-1,TRBD2,NA
CASSGGSRMGEQYF,TGTGCCAGCAGCGGAGGGAGTCGGATGGGCGAGCAGTACTTC,TRBV5-4,TRBJ2-7,NA,once
CASSLDQPVSNEQFF,TGCGCCAGCAGCTTGGACCAGCCGGTGAGCAATGAGCAGTTCTTC,TRBV5-1,TRBJ2-1,NA,NA
CASSYSPGQGPYEQYF,TGTGCCAGCAGTTACTCGCCGGGACAGGGCCCCTACGAGCAGTACTTC,TRBV6-5,TRBJ2-7,TRBD1,NA
CASSYSGTDSYEQYF,TGTGCCAGCAGTTACTCTGGGACGGACTCCTACGAGCAGTACTTC,TRBV6-6,TRBJ2-7,NA,NA
CASNFGGVQGTGYTF,TGCGCCAGCAACTTTGGGGGGGTCCAGGGCACCGGCTACACCTTC,TRBV5-1,TRBJ1-2,NA,NA
CATTPGASTDTQYF,TGTGCCACCACCCCGGGGGCGAGCACAGATACGCAGTATTTT,TRBV10-3,TRBJ2-3,NA,NA
CASSSYNEQFF,TGCGCCAGCAGCTCTTACAATGAGCAGTTCTTC,TRBV5-1,TRBJ2-1,NA,NA
CASSLGGQIQETQYF,TGCGCCAGCAGCTTGGGTGGGCAGATCCAAGAGACCCAGTACTTC,TRBV5-1,TRBJ2-5,NA,few
CASSPRQEPNTEAFF,TGCGCCAGCAGCCCGAGACAGGAGCCTAACACTGAAGCTTTCTTT,TRBV5-1,TRBJ1-1,NA,NA
CASSVDGGSGSGNTIYF,TGTGCCAGCAGCGTAGACGGGGGCTCTGGATCTGGAAACACCATATATTTT,TRBV9,TRBJ1-3,NA,NA
CASSGEGEAFF,TGTGCCAGCAGTGGCGAAGGGGAAGCTTTCTTT,TRBV2,TRBJ1-1,NA,NA
CASSSGQGLGEKLFF,TGTGCCAGCAGTTCTGGACAGGGGTTGGGGGAAAAACTGTTTTTT,TRBV6-6,TRBJ1-4,TRBD1,NA
CASSLAGTGGAGFAYEQYF,TGTGCCAGCAGCTTAGCCGGGACAGGGGGCGCAGGGTTTGCATACGAGCAGTACTTC,TRBV7-2,TRBJ2-7,TRBD1,NA
CASSQGRIQETQYF,TGCGCCAGCAGTCAAGGCAGAATCCAAGAGACCCAGTACTTC,TRBV23-1,TRBJ2-5,NA,NA
CASSEQSSYNSPLHF,TGTGCCAGCAGCGAGCAGAGCTCCTATAATTCACCCCTCCACTTT,TRBV7-9,TRBJ1-6,NA,NA
CASSGGGPGFGTEAFF,TGCGCCAGCAGTGGTGGGGGCCCCGGGTTTGGCACTGAAGCTTTCTTT,TRBV10-1,TRBJ1-1,NA,NA
CASSPPGLGAQPQHF,TGTGCCAGCTCACCACCCGGTTTGGGGGCCCAGCCCCAGCATTTT,TRBV18,TRBJ1-5,NA,NA
CASSLTAGGTYEQYF,TGTGCCAGCAGCTTAACAGCGGGAGGAACCTACGAGCAGTACTTC,TRBV7-9,TRBJ2-7,TRBD2,NA
CASKPQDSYNSPLHF,TGTGCCAGCAAACCCCAGGACTCCTATAATTCACCCCTCCACTTT,TRBV5-5,TRBJ1-6,NA,NA
CAISDKGGVEPQHF,TGTGCCATCAGTGATAAGGGGGGAGTAGAGCCCCAGCATTTT,TRBV10-3,TRBJ1-5,NA,NA
CASSRNGEAGELFF,TGTGCCAGCAGCCGTAACGGGGAGGCCGGGGAGCTGTTTTTT,TRBV7-3,TRBJ2-2,NA,NA
CAWSNLGEDYGYTF,TGTGCCTGGAGTAACCTCGGGGAGGACTATGGCTACACCTTC,TRBV30,TRBJ1-2,NA,NA